This T cell receptor beta chain was captured by sequencing in a study of blood T cell repertoires in COVID-19. Study at large: COVID-19 samples, acute and convalescent, were from the United States, Italy and Spain. Sources were T cells, B-cell-depleted T cells, or PBMCs; the material itself was cDNA or gDNA.

Trimming took 3 bases from V and 2 from J; bases not matched to a gene: 4. CDR1 SGDLS and CDR2 YYNGEE come from the germline V gene. This CDR3 region has 14 residues. Study processing details: Amplification of reference gene primers provided the estimated nucleated cell counts. Method: immunoSEQ multiplex PCR; TCRdb's copy keeps in-frame clones and lacks some. Clone size and the V and J calls come from that table; the DNA yielded D and trimming. Counted here are around 50,000 clones, 86% occurring once; the ten biggest clones make up roughly 15%. Sequenced sample: peripheral blood. This TCR derives from a man aged 55 to 70 with active or convalescent COVID-19. The chain recombines TRBV9 with TRBJ1-2; 7 nucleotides match TRBD1. The CDR3 coding sequence is TGTGCCAGCAGCGCGGGACAGTTCAACTATGGCTACACCTTC. Translated, it gives CASSAGQFNYGYTF.